Reported below is one TCR beta chain. The CDR3 contains 14 residues. Germline V gene lookup returns CDR1 SGHDT and CDR2 YYEEEE. V lost 4 bases and J lost 4; bases outside the gene matches: 6. Produced via immunoSEQ multiplex PCR; TCRdb's table is partial and in-frame only. Among just under 20,000 clones listed, 70% to 80% were seen once. The data were obtained in a study of sequential checkpoint blockade in melanoma. Study in general: Arm A got nivolumab then ipilimumab; arm B the reverse, 1:1. Maintenance nivolumab came after either treatment sequence.

Stated treatment: randomized to nivolumab then ipilimumab (arm A) or the reverse (arm B). None of the patients previously received DNA-damaging chemotherapy. Live CD3+CD8+ CD19− CD56− cells were sorted from PBMCs. This TCR came from a human donor with melanoma. Sequencing was performed on CD8+ T cells sorted from blood (inferred from file names), taken from a patient given nivolumab and ipilimumab in sequence. This chain uses TRBV5-6 with TRBJ2-7, with 9 bases aligning to TRBD1. The CDR3: CASSPGQGVYEQYF. The CDR3 nucleotides are TGTGCCAGCAGCCCGGGACAGGGTGTTTACGAGCAGTACTTC.